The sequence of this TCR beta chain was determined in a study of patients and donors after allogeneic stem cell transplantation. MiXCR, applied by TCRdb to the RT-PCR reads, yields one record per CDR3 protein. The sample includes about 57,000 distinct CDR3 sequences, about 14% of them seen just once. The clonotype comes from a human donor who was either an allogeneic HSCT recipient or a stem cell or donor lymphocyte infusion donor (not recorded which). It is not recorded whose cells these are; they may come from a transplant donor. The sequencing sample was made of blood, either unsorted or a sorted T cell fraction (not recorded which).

CDR3 amino acids: CASTLTERPYEQYF. The DNA of the CDR3 is TGTGCCAGCACCTTGACAGAAAGACCCTACGAGCAGTACTTC. The V gene is TRBV12-3 or TRBV12-4, the J gene TRBJ2-7, with D perhaps TRBD1 (5 bases). This CDR3 region has 14 residues. Trimming stripped 7 bases from V and 2 bases from J, with 15 bases between.